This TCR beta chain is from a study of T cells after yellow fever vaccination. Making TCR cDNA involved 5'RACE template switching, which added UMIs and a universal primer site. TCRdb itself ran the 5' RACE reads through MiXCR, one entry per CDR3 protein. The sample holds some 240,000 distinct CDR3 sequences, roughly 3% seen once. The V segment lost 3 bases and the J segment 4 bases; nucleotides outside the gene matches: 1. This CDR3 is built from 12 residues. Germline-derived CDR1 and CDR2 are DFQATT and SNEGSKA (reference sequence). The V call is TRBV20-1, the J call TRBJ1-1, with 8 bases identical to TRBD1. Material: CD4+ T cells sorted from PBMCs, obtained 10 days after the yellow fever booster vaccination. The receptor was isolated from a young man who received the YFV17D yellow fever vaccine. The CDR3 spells CSARDRVTEAFF. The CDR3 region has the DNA TGCAGTGCTAGGGACAGGGTCACTGAAGCTTTCTTT.